This TCR beta chain originates from a study of blood T cell repertoires in COVID-19. Method: immunoSEQ multiplex PCR; TCRdb's copy keeps in-frame clones and lacks some. The sample carries around 130,000 clones, approximately 87% recorded once. V lost 3 bases, J lost 4 bases, and 12 bases lay in between. CDR1 is SQVTM, CDR2 ANQGSEA, per germline. The CDR3 loop spans 13 amino acids. The sequence came from a woman aged 60 to 75 with acute or convalescent COVID-19. The specimen was peripheral blood. The V gene is TRBV29-1, the J gene TRBJ1-2, with D perhaps matching TRBD1 (5 bases). CDR3 coding DNA: TGCAGCGTTGAGATGGGGCTCGGCTATGGCTACACCTTC. Protein: CSVEMGLGYGYTF.